A selection of T cell receptor beta chains follows, all from one sample in a study of cytomegalovirus exposure and HLA in healthy donors. TCRdb's table, derived via immunoSEQ multiplex PCR, lists solely in-frame clones and lacks some. The data contain 160,000 or so clones, about three quarters of them singletons. What was sequenced was PBMCs. The receptor set was obtained from a man aged 35 to 55 in good health and CMV-seropositive. Both conserved end residues are part of each CDR3. Each record gives: J gene, V gene, clone size, D gene, CDR3 protein, CDR3 DNA. The D gene is left open where the match is weak. Size is stated for part of the rows, as once, few or many counts, or as a class when the clone is expanded.

TRBJ2-5,TRBV6-5,few,TRBD1,CASSYSPGGRETQYF,TGTGCCAGCAGTTACTCCCCAGGGGGCAGGGAGACCCAGTACTTC
TRBJ1-2,TRBV7-9,-,TRBD1,CASSLEAGTGGHGYTF,TGTGCCAGCAGCTTAGAGGCCGGGACAGGGGGACATGGCTACACCTTC
TRBJ2-1,TRBV27,-,TRBD1,CASSSPIQGAPSNEQFF,TGTGCCAGCAGTTCCCCCATACAGGGGGCGCCTTCGAATGAGCAGTTCTTC
TRBJ2-1,TRBV6-5,-,TRBD1,CASSYYRTGGEFF,TGTGCCAGCAGTTACTATAGGACAGGTGGGGAATTCTTC
TRBJ2-1,TRBV4-1,-,-,CASSRGQGSSNEQFF,TGCGCCAGCAGCCGGGGGCAGGGATCGTCCAATGAGCAGTTCTTC
TRBJ1-1,TRBV29-1,-,-,CSVPSMNTEAFF,TGCAGCGTCCCTTCTATGAACACTGAAGCTTTCTTT
TRBJ2-3,TRBV19,few,-,CASSITSPSTDTQYF,TGTGCCAGTAGTATTACTAGCCCCTCCACAGATACGCAGTATTTT
TRBJ1-5,TRBV18,-,-,CASSPQGGQPQHF,TGTGCCAGCTCACCACAGGGAGGACAGCCCCAGCATTTT
TRBJ2-7,TRBV5-4,-,-,CASSLDSSGEQYF,TGTGCCAGCAGCTTGGACTCCTCCGGCGAGCAGTACTTC
TRBJ2-3,TRBV5-1,few,TRBD2,CASSSGLATDTQYF,TGCGCCAGCAGCTCGGGACTAGCGACAGATACGCAGTATTTT
TRBJ1-5,TRBV5-6,-,-,CASSFWGGNQPQHF,TGTGCCAGCAGCTTCTGGGGAGGTAATCAGCCCCAGCATTTT
TRBJ1-2,TRBV5-6,-,-,CASSPGHQSYGYTF,TGTGCCAGCAGCCCGGGACACCAATCCTATGGCTACACCTTC
TRBJ2-7,TRBV30,-,-,CAWSVPGLENEQYF,TGTGCCTGGAGTGTACCCGGGTTGGAGAACGAGCAGTACTTC
TRBJ1-1,TRBV29-1,-,-,CSVVGMAGWTEAFF,TGCAGCGTTGTTGGTATGGCAGGGTGGACTGAAGCTTTCTTT
TRBJ2-4,TRBV29-1,-,TRBD1,CSVGDRYDNIQYF,TGCAGCGTTGGGGACAGATACGACAACATTCAGTACTTC
TRBJ1-1,TRBV20-1,-,-,CSVPQGTEAFF,TGCAGTGTCCCCCAGGGCACTGAAGCTTTCTTT
TRBJ2-1,TRBV7-7,-,-,CASSPRERGEQFF,TGTGCCAGCAGCCCTCGGGAGCGCGGTGAGCAGTTCTTC
TRBJ1-2,TRBV29-1,-,-,CSVAGGGRYGYTF,TGCAGCGTTGCCGGGGGGGGCCGGTATGGCTACACCTTC
TRBJ1-6,TRBV27,-,TRBD1,CASSFLPGGRYNSPLHF,TGTGCCAGCAGTTTTTTGCCAGGGGGACGATATAATTCACCCCTCCACTTT
TRBJ2-7,TRBV5-1,-,-,CASSFQGEHEQYF,TGCGCCAGCAGCTTCCAGGGTGAACACGAGCAGTACTTC
TRBJ2-2,TRBV30,once,TRBD1,CAWSRDSFANTGELFF,TGTGCCTGGAGCCGGGACAGCTTCGCGAACACCGGGGAGCTGTTTTTT
TRBJ1-1,TRBV10-3,-,TRBD1,CAIRIDRGWNTEAFF,TGTGCCATCAGGATCGACAGGGGCTGGAACACTGAAGCTTTCTTT
TRBJ1-1,TRBV5-4,once,-,CASSLANTGNTEAFF,TGTGCCAGCAGCTTGGCCAATACGGGGAACACTGAAGCTTTCTTT
TRBJ2-2,TRBV29-1,once,-,CSVQGYGLSGELFF,TGCAGCGTTCAGGGGTACGGTTTGTCCGGGGAGCTGTTTTTT
TRBJ2-1,TRBV10-3,-,TRBD2,CAISGLLAGEDEQFF,TGTGCCATCAGCGGGTTACTAGCGGGAGAAGATGAGCAGTTCTTC